This T cell receptor beta chain stems from a study of cytotoxic CD8 clonotypes in ibrutinib-treated CLL. Some clones are missing from TCRdb's copy, which holds only in-frame ones; the method was immunoSEQ multiplex PCR. The sample includes over 100,000 clones, 50% to 65% seen only once; the top ten take about 40%. The V and J ends lost 4 bases and 0 bases respectively, with 5 bases between them. The CDR3 loop spans 12 amino acids. CDR1 and CDR2 (germline): SGHDT, YYEEEE. The TCR sequence derives from a human donor with chronic lymphocytic leukemia. The chain employs TRBV5-6 and TRBJ2-7, with no clear D. The sample consisted of PBMCs, taken after 24 months of ibrutinib treatment. CDR3 sequence reads: CASSPGSYEQYF. The CDR3 DNA is TGTGCCAGCAGCCCCGGCTCCTACGAGCAGTACTTC.